The 2 T cell receptor beta chains in this list originate from one sample, sequenced in a study of blood T cell repertoires in COVID-19. Libraries were prepared by immunoSEQ multiplex PCR; TCRdb keeps only in-frame clonotypes and omits some of them. The profile shows fewer than 250,000 clones, roughly 85% of them singletons. Material for sequencing was PBMCs or T cells enriched from blood (not recorded which). These receptors all stem from a woman between 50 and 59 years old who had been exposed to COVID-19.

This chain uses TRBV29-1 with TRBJ2-2, with unresolved D. CDR1 is SQVTM and CDR2 is ANQGSEA in the germline V gene. This CDR3 has 11 amino acids. Trimming removed 5 bases from V and 3 bases from J, with 4 bases in between. CDR3 sequence (DNA): TGCAGCGTTCGGGACACCGGGGAGCTGTTTTTT. This gives the protein CSVRDTGELFF.

The chain links TRBV3-1 (or the pseudogene TRBV3-2) to TRBJ1-6; TRBD1 aligns across 7 bases. The germline CDR1 and CDR2 sequences are LGHDT and YNNKEL (reference sequence). V shed 3 bases and J 9 bases; nucleotides not matched to a gene: 5. CDR3 size: 14 residues. CDR3 nucleotides: TGTGCCAGCAGCCACGGGACAGCTTCTTCACCCCTCCACTTT. This translates into CASSHGTASSPLHF.